Listed below are T cell receptor beta chains from one sample, sequenced in a study of blood T cells in healthy people across ages. TCRdb passed the 5' RACE reads through MiXCR, listing each CDR3 protein once. The sample holds about 900,000 distinct CDR3 sequences, about 62% seen once. Sequenced material: blood. The origin of the receptors is a young man in good health. CDR3s include the opening cysteine and the closing phenylalanine or tryptophan. The order of the fields is V gene, D gene, clone size, CDR3 length, J gene, CDR3 protein, CDR3 DNA. A D gene is named only where the DNA matches it firmly. The size field is filled for only some rows; it gives once, few, many or a size class.

>TRBV29-1|TRBD2|few|10|TRBJ2-1
CSVGGSEQFF
TGCAGCGTGGGGGGGAGTGAGCAGTTCTTC
>TRBV18|-|-|14|TRBJ2-5
CASSPANSRETQYF
TGTGCCAGCTCACCAGCAAATAGTCGAGAGACCCAGTACTTC
>TRBV7-9|-|-|14|TRBJ1-4
CASSGTLASEKLFF
TGTGCCAGCAGCGGGACACTGGCTTCGGAAAAACTGTTTTTT
>TRBV29-1|-|once|13|TRBJ2-1
CSVDREKRNEQFF
TGCAGCGTTGACAGGGAGAAGCGCAATGAGCAGTTCTTC
>TRBV27|-|-|14|TRBJ1-2
CASSSQGFGGGYTF
TGTGCCAGCAGTTCACAGGGTTTCGGGGGTGGCTACACCTTC
>TRBV28|TRBD1|-|15|TRBJ2-5
CASSPTGQYEETQYF
TGTGCCAGCAGTCCCACGGGACAGTACGAAGAGACCCAGTACTTC
>TRBV4-3|-|-|14|TRBJ2-3
CASSQPGLTDTQYF
TGCGCCAGCAGCCAACCCGGCCTCACAGATACGCAGTATTTT
>TRBV6-2/TRBV6-3|-|-|15|TRBJ2-1
CASSNRGSGYNEQFF
TGTGCCAGCAGTAACCGGGGATCAGGATACAATGAGCAGTTCTTC
>TRBV7-3|-|-|14|TRBJ2-1
CASSPRARRHEQFF
TGTGCCAGCAGCCCCAGGGCCCGGCGCCATGAGCAGTTCTTC
>TRBV6-6|-|-|9|TRBJ2-7
CASGPEQYF
TGTGCCAGCGGGCCCGAGCAGTACTTC
>TRBV29-1|TRBD1|-|13|TRBJ2-7
CSALDRGDYEQYF
TGCAGCGCCCTCGACAGGGGGGACTACGAGCAGTACTTC
>TRBV20-1|TRBD1|-|17|TRBJ2-7
CSALHRGRPLVSYEQYF
TGCAGTGCCCTTCACAGGGGGCGCCCCTTAGTCTCCTACGAGCAGTACTTC
>TRBV27|-|-|16|TRBJ2-7
CASSPIGIEGPYEQYF
TGTGCCAGCAGTCCGATTGGGATAGAAGGTCCCTACGAGCAGTACTTC
>TRBV27|TRBD1|-|14|TRBJ1-4
CASSPGQGLEKLFF
TGTGCCAGCAGTCCGGGACAGGGTTTGGAAAAACTGTTTTTT
>TRBV7-2|-|-|13|TRBJ2-1
CASSVEGGGEQFF
TGTGCCAGCAGCGTAGAGGGAGGCGGTGAGCAGTTCTTC
>TRBV20-1|-|-|13|TRBJ1-2
CSARYREDYGYTF
TGCAGTGCTAGATACAGGGAGGACTATGGCTACACCTTC
>TRBV5-1|-|-|17|TRBJ1-2
CASSLEPQGSRAYGYTF
TGCGCCAGCAGCTTGGAGCCCCAGGGTTCGAGGGCCTATGGCTACACCTTC
>TRBV12-3/TRBV12-4|-|-|14|TRBJ1-2
CASSPPDSVYGYTF
TGTGCCAGCAGTCCCCCTGACAGTGTCTATGGCTACACCTTC
>TRBV4-3|TRBD1|-|16|TRBJ2-3
CASSQDRGQNTDTQYF
TGCGCCAGCAGCCAAGATCGGGGACAGAACACAGATACGCAGTATTTT
>TRBV6-5|-|-|16|TRBJ2-5
CASSRGSGTLRETQYF
TGTGCCAGCAGTCGGGGATCCGGGACCCTTAGAGAGACCCAGTACTTC
>TRBV14|-|-|13|TRBJ2-7
CASSQVGFYEQYF
TGTGCCAGCAGCCAAGTGGGATTCTACGAGCAGTACTTC
>TRBV7-3|-|-|12|TRBJ2-3
CASNSSLGPQYF
TGTGCCAGCAACTCCTCCTTGGGGCCGCAGTATTTT
>TRBV6-2/TRBV6-3|-|few|12|TRBJ2-7
CASSWDLFEQYF
TGTGCCAGCAGCTGGGACCTTTTCGAGCAGTACTTC
>TRBV29-1|TRBD2|-|13|TRBJ2-4
CSPGGRGGSIQYF
TGCAGCCCAGGAGGGAGGGGTGGTTCCATTCAGTACTTC
>TRBV27|-|-|16|TRBJ2-7
CASSLSTGPSSYEQYF
TGTGCCAGCAGTTTATCGACAGGTCCTAGCTCCTACGAGCAGTACTTC
>TRBV6-5|-|few|15|TRBJ1-6
CASSSRDNYNSPLHF
TGTGCCAGCAGTTCCCGGGACAACTATAATTCACCCCTCCACTTT
>TRBV20-1|-|-|13|TRBJ2-3
CSAPDRVGDTQYF
TGCAGTGCGCCAGATAGGGTTGGAGATACGCAGTATTTT
>TRBV20-1|TRBD2|-|13|TRBJ2-7
CSAPWGGLYEQYF
TGCAGTGCTCCTTGGGGAGGGCTCTACGAGCAGTACTTC
>TRBV6-2/TRBV6-3|-|once|15|TRBJ2-2
CRFSSGASNTGELFF
TGTAGATTCTCTTCAGGGGCCTCGAACACCGGGGAGCTGTTTTTT
>TRBV7-2|-|-|14|TRBJ2-1
CASSYTLPTNEQFF
TGTGCCAGCAGCTACACCCTTCCGACCAATGAGCAGTTCTTC
>TRBV7-2|TRBD2|-|17|TRBJ2-3
CASSLAWVGGGADTQYF
TGTGCCAGCAGCTTAGCGTGGGTCGGCGGGGGGGCAGATACGCAGTATTTT
>TRBV7-2|-|many|14|TRBJ1-6
CASSLESSLSPLHF
TGTGCCAGCAGCTTAGAATCCAGCCTCTCACCCCTCCACTTT
>TRBV7-2|-|-|11|TRBJ2-7
CANSSLGEQYF
TGTGCCAACAGCTCCCTTGGCGAGCAGTACTTC
>TRBV5-1|TRBD2|-|19|TRBJ2-5
CASSSPSGGGAFREETQYF
TGCGCCAGCAGCAGCCCCTCTGGCGGGGGGGCCTTTAGGGAAGAGACCCAGTACTTC
>TRBV6-5|TRBD1|-|18|TRBJ1-5
CASSYSGRWTGSNQPQHF
TGTGCCAGCAGTTACAGTGGAAGGTGGACAGGGAGCAATCAGCCCCAGCATTTT
>TRBV7-3|TRBD2|-|15|TRBJ2-1
CASSLLPGGYNEQFF
TGTGCCAGCAGCCTACTGCCGGGGGGATACAATGAGCAGTTCTTC
>TRBV7-2|-|-|14|TRBJ2-7
CASSLITSSYEQYF
TGTGCCAGCAGCTTGATAACTAGCAGCTACGAGCAGTACTTC
>TRBV4-3|TRBD1|-|18|TRBJ1-2
CASSQEVGQGVLGDGYTF
TGCGCCAGCAGCCAAGAAGTCGGACAGGGAGTTCTGGGCGATGGCTACACCTTC
>TRBV3-1|-|-|17|TRBJ2-7
CASSQGFGTVSSYEQYF
TGTGCCAGCAGCCAAGGGTTCGGGACGGTGAGCTCCTACGAGCAGTACTTC
>TRBV18|-|-|17|TRBJ1-3
CASSPVGGFFSGNTIYF
TGTGCCAGCTCACCCGTCGGGGGATTTTTCTCTGGAAACACCATATATTTT
>TRBV9|-|-|17|TRBJ1-2
CASSEGLLDWTNYGYTF
TGTGCCAGCAGCGAGGGCCTCCTCGATTGGACCAACTATGGCTACACCTTC
>TRBV25-1|TRBD1|-|14|TRBJ1-2
CASSEQGGERGYTF
TGTGCCAGCAGTGAACAAGGGGGCGAACGTGGCTACACCTTC
>TRBV10-3|-|-|15|TRBJ2-3
CAISESELHTDTQYF
TGTGCCATCAGTGAGTCGGAACTGCACACAGATACGCAGTATTTT